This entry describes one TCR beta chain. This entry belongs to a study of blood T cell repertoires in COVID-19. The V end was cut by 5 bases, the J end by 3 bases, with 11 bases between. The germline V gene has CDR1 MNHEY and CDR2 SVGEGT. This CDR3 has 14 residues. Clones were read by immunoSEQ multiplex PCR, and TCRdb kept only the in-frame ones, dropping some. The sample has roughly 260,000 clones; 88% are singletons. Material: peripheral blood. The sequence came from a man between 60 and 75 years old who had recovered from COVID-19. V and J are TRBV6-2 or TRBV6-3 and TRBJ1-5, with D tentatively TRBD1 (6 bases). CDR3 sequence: CASSAHRDNQPQHF. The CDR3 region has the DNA TGTGCCAGCAGTGCCCACAGGGACAATCAGCCCCAGCATTTT.